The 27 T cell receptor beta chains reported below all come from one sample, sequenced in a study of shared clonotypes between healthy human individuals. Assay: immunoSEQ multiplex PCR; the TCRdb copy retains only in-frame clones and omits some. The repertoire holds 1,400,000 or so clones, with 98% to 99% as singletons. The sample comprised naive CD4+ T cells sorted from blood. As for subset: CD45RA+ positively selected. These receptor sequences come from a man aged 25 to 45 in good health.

The CDR3 sequence: CASRPLDRSSYEQYF. In nucleotides, the CDR3 is TGTGCCAGCAGACCCTTGGACAGGAGCTCCTACGAGCAGTACTTC. The chain is built from TRBV6-5 and TRBJ2-7; the match to TRBD1 covers 7 bases. Losses at the gene ends were 6 bases for V and 0 bases for J; bases not matched to a gene: 8. Germline V gene sequence: CDR1 MNHEY, CDR2 SVGAGI. This CDR3 spans 15 amino acids.

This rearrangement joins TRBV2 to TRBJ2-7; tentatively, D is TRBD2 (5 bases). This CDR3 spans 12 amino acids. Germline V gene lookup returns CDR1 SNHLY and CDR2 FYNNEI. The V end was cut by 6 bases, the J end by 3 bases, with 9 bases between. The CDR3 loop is CASREGFYEQYF. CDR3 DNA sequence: TGTGCCAGCAGAGAGGGCTTCTACGAGCAGTACTTC.

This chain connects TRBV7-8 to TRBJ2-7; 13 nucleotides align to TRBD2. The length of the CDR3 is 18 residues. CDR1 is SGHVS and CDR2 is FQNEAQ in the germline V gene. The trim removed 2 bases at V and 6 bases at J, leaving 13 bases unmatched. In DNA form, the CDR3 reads TGTGCCAGCAGCTTAATCCCTTTACTAGCGGGAGGGCCCCGCGAGCAGTACTTC. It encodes CASSLIPLLAGGPREQYF. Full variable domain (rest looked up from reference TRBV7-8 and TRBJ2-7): GAGVSQSPRYKVAKRGQDVALRCDPISGHVSLFWYQQALGQGPEFLTYFQNEAQLDKSGLPSDRFFAERPEGSVSTLKIQRTQQEDSAVYLCASSLIPLLAGGPREQYFGPGTRLTVT.

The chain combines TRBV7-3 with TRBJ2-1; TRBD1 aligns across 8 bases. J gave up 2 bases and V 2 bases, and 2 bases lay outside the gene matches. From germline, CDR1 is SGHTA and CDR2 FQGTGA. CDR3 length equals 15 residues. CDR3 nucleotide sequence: TGTGCCAGCAGCTTACAGGGGGCGACCTACAATGAGCAGTTCTTC. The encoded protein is CASSLQGATYNEQFF.

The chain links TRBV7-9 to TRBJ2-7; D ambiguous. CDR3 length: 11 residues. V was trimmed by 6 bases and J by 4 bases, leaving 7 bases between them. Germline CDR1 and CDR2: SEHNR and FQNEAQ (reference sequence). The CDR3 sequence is CASSPTYEQYF. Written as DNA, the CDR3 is TGTGCCAGCAGTCCTACATACGAGCAGTACTTC.

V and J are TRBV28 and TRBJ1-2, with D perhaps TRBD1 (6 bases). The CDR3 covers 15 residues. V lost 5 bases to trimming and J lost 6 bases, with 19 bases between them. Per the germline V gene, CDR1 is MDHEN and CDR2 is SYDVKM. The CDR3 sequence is CASSPSTGRSHGYTF. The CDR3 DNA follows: TGTGCCAGCAGTCCATCGACAGGTCGTTCCCATGGCTACACCTTC.

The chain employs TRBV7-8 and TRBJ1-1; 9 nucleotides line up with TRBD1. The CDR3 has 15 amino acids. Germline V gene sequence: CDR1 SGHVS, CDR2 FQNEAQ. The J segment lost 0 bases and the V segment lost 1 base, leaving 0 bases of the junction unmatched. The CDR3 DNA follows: TGTGCCAGCAGCTTAGGGACAGGGGTGAACACTGAAGCTTTCTTT. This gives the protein CASSLGTGVNTEAFF. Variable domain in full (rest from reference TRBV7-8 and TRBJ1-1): GAGVSQSPRYKVAKRGQDVALRCDPISGHVSLFWYQQALGQGPEFLTYFQNEAQLDKSGLPSDRFFAERPEGSVSTLKIQRTQQEDSAVYLCASSLGTGVNTEAFFGQGTRLTVV.

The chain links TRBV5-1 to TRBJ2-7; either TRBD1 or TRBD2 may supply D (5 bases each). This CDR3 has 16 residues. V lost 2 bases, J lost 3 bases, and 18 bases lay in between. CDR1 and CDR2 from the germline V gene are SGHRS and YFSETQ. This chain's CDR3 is CASSLRSVGANYEQYF. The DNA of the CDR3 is TGCGCCAGCAGCTTAAGGTCCGTCGGGGCAAACTACGAGCAGTACTTC. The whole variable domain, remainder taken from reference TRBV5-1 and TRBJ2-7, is KAGVTQTPRYLIKTRGQQVTLSCSPISGHRSVSWYQQTPGQGLQFLFEYFSETQRNKGNFPGRFSGRQFSNSRSEMNVSTLELGDSALYLCASSLRSVGANYEQYFGPGTRLTVT.

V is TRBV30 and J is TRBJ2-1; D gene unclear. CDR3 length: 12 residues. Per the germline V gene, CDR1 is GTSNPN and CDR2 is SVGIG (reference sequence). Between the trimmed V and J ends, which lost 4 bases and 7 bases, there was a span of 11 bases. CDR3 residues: CAWKGFGNEQFF. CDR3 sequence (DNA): TGTGCCTGGAAGGGATTTGGGAATGAGCAGTTCTTC.

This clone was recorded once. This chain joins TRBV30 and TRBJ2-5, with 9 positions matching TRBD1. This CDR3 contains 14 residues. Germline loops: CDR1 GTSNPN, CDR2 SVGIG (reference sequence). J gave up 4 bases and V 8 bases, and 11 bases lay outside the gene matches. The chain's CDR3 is CAQNRGQGRETQYF. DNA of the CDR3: TGTGCCCAAAACCGGGGACAGGGAAGAGAGACCCAGTACTTC.

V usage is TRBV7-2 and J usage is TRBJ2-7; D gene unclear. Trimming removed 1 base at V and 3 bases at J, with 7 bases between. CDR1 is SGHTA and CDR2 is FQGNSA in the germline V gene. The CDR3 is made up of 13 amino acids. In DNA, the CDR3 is TGTGCCAGCAGCTTAGGTCCATTCTACGAGCAGTACTTC. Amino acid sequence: CASSLGPFYEQYF. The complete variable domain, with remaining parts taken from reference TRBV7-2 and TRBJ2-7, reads GAGVSQSPSNKVTEKGKDVELRCDPISGHTALYWYRQSLGQGLEFLIYFQGNSAPDKSGLPSDRFSAERTGGSVSTLTIQRTQQEDSAVYLCASSLGPFYEQYFGPGTRLTVT.

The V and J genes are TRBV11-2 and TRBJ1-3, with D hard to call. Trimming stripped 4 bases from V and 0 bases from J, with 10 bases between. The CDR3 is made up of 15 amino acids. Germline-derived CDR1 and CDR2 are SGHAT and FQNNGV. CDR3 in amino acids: CASSSSRSSGNTIYF. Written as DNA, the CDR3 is TGTGCCAGCAGCTCTAGTAGAAGCTCTGGAAACACCATATATTTT.

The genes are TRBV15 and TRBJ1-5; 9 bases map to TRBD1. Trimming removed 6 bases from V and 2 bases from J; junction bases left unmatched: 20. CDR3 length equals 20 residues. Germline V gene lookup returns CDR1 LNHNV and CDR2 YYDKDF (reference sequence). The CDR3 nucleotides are TGTGCCACCAGAGGGGCGTGGGGACCGGGACAGGGTTTGGGCAATCAGCCCCAGCATTTT. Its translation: CATRGAWGPGQGLGNQPQHF.

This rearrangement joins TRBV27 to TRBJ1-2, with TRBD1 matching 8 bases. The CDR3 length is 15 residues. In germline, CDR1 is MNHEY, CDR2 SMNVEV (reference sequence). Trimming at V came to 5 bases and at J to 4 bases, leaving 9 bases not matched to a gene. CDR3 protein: CASSLRGLGAYGYTF. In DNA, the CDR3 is TGTGCCAGCAGTCTCAGGGGGCTTGGAGCCTATGGCTACACCTTC.

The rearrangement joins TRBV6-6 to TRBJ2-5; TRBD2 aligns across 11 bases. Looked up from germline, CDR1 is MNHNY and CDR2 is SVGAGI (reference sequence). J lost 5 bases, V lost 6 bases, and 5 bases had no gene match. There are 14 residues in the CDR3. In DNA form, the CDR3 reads TGTGCCAGCAGGTCGACTAGCGGGATTGAGACCCAGTACTTC. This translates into CASRSTSGIETQYF.

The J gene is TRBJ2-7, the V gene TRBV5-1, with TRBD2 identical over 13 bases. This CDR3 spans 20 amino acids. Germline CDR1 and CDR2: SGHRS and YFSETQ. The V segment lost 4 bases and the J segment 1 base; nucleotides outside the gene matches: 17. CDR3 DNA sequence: TGCGCCAGCAGCAAACAACAAAGAACCGGACTAGCGGGAGAATCCTACGAGCAGTACTTC. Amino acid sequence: CASSKQQRTGLAGESYEQYF.

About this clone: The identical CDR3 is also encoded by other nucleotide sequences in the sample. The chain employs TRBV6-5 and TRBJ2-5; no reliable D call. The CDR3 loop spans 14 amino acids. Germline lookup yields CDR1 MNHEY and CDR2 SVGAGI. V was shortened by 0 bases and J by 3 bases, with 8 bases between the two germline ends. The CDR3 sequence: CASSYSDRKETQYF. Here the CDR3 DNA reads TGTGCCAGCAGTTACTCGGACCGTAAAGAGACCCAGTACTTC.

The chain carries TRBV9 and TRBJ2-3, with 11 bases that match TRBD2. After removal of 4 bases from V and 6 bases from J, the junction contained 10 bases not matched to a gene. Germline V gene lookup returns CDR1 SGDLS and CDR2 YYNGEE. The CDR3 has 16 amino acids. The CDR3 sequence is CASSIGTSGKGDTQYF. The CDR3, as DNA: TGTGCCAGCAGCATCGGGACTAGCGGTAAGGGGGATACGCAGTATTTT.

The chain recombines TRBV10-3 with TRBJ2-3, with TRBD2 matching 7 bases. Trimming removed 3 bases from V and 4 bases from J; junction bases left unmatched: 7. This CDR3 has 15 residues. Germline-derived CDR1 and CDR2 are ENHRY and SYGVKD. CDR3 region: CAISEQRDRADTQYF. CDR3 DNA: TGTGCCATCAGTGAACAGCGGGACCGGGCAGATACGCAGTATTTT.

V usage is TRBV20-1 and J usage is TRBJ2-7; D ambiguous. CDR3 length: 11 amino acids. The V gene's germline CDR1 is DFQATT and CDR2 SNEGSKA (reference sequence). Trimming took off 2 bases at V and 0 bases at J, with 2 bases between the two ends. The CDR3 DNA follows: TGCAGTGCTAGATTCTCCTACGAGCAGTACTTC. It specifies CSARFSYEQYF.

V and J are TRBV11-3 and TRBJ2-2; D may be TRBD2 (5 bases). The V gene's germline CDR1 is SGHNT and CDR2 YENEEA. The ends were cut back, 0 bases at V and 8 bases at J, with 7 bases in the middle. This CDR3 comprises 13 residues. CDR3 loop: CASSLDWEGELFF. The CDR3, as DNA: TGTGCCAGCAGCTTAGATTGGGAGGGGGAGCTGTTTTTT. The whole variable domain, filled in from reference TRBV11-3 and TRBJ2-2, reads EAGVVQSPRYKIIEKKQPVAFWCNPISGHNTLYWYLQNLGQGPELLIRYENEEAVDDSQLPKDRFSAERLKGVDSTLKIQPAELGDSAVYLCASSLDWEGELFFGEGSRLTVL.

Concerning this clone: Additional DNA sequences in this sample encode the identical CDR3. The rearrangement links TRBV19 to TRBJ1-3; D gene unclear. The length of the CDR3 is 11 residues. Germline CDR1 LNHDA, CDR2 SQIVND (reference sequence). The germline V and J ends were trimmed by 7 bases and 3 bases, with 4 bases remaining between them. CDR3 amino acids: CASKSGNTIYF. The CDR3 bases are TGTGCCAGTAAGAGTGGAAACACCATATATTTT.

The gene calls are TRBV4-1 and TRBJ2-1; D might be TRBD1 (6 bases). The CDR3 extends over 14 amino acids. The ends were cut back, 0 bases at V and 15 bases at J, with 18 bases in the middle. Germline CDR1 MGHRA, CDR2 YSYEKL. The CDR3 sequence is CASSQDPGTRGWFF. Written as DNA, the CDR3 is TGCGCCAGCAGCCAAGATCCCGGTACGAGGGGGTGGTTCTTC.

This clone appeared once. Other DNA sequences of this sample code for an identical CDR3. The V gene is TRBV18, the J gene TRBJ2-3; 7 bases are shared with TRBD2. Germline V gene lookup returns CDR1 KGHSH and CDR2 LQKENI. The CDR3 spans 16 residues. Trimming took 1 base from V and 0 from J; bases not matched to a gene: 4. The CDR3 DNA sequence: TGTGCCAGCTCACCACTTAGCGGGTCTAGCACAGATACGCAGTATTTT. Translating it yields CASSPLSGSSTDTQYF.

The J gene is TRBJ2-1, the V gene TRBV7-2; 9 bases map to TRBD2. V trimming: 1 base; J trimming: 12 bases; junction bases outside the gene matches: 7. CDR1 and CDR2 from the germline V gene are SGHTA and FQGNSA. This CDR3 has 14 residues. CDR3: CASSLGASGIGQFF. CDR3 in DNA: TGTGCCAGCAGCTTAGGGGCTAGCGGGATTGGGCAGTTCTTC. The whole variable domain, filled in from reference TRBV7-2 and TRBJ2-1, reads GAGVSQSPSNKVTEKGKDVELRCDPISGHTALYWYRQSLGQGLEFLIYFQGNSAPDKSGLPSDRFSAERTGGSVSTLTIQRTQQEDSAVYLCASSLGASGIGQFFGPGTRLTVL.

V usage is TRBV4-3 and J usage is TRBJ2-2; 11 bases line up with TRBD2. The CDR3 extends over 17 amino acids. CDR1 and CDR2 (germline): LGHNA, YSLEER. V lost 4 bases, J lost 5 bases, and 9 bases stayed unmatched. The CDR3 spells CASSPRSGRVPTGELFF. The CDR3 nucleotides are TGCGCCAGCAGCCCCCGTAGCGGGAGGGTCCCTACCGGGGAGCTGTTTTTT.

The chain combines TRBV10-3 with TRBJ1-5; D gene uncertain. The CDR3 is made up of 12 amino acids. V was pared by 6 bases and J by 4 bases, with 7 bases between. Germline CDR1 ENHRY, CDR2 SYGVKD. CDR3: CAIRNSNQPQHF. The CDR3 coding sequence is TGTGCCATCAGGAACAGTAATCAGCCCCAGCATTTT.